This T cell receptor (beta chain) was recovered during a study of blood T cell repertoires in COVID-19. Background on the study: Italy, Spain and the United States were the sources of the convalescent and acute COVID-19 samples.

Trimming left V 0 bases short and J 0 bases short, with 12 bases between. The CDR3 extends over 16 amino acids. Germline values: CDR1 LGHNA, CDR2 YNFKEQ. The method was immunoSEQ multiplex PCR; TCRdb's version includes in-frame clones alone and lacks a portion of them. The sample holds 280,000 or so clones, about 87% seen once. This sequence was found in a woman younger than 45 who had recovered from COVID-19. This sequence joins TRBV4-2 and TRBJ2-7; no reliable D call. Specimen: peripheral blood. The CDR3 DNA sequence: TGTGCCAGCAGCCAAGATCCGACACGAAGCTCCTACGAGCAGTACTTC. Translated, it gives CASSQDPTRSSYEQYF.